A selection of T cell receptor beta chains follows, all from one sample in a study of T-cell memory formation after mild COVID-19. TCRdb passed the 5' RACE reads through MiXCR, listing each CDR3 protein once. The sample has approximately 350,000 distinct CDR3 sequences; 10% to 15% are singletons. The source material was PBMCs or a T cell subset sorted from them (not recorded which). The receptor set was obtained from a man aged 18 to 29 who had mild COVID-19 (a few samples of this study predate the infection). Cell type and time point are not known. The CDR3 runs from the conserved cysteine through the conserved F or W. Clone size appears in some rows only: once, few, many, or a class for an expanded clone.

>TRBJ1-2|few|TRBV7-9
CASSPTPNYGYTF
>TRBJ2-1|many|TRBV9
CASSVDPSGAYNEQFF
>TRBJ1-1|many|TRBV9
CASSLRTENTEAFF
>TRBJ2-3|few|TRBV18
CASSPAVAGEADTQYF
>TRBJ2-1|many|TRBV4-1
CASSQVDIISYNEQFF
>TRBJ2-1|few|TRBV5-1
CASSLGTGGKQWNNEQFF
>TRBJ2-6|NA|TRBV5-1
CASRGGSSVLTF
>TRBJ2-2|few|TRBV5-1
CASSLGQGIETGELFF
>TRBJ1-3|NA|TRBV7-9
CASSLGGYSGNTIYF
>TRBJ1-2|few|TRBV3-1
CASSPDGPPYRGYGYTF
>TRBJ1-6|few|TRBV6-5
CASSYGPPESSPLHF
>TRBJ1-5|few|TRBV12-3/TRBV12-4
CASSLTAGQPQHF
>TRBJ1-6|NA|TRBV4-3
CASSHRLRSDNSPLHF
>TRBJ2-2|NA|TRBV4-2
CASSQVQGDTGELFF
>TRBJ2-5|few|TRBV15
CATSTGGEETQYF
>TRBJ1-2|many|TRBV5-1
CASSFAEFYGYTF
>TRBJ2-7|few|TRBV7-2
CASSTRLAGGYEQYF
>TRBJ2-3|few|TRBV12-3/TRBV12-4
CASSPDRSTDTQYF
>TRBJ2-3|many|TRBV6-1
CASSERGATDTQYF
>TRBJ2-2|few|TRBV11-2
CASSLDDQGILLNTGELFF
>TRBJ2-7|NA|TRBV9
CASSGPGTPYEQYF
>TRBJ2-3|NA|TRBV11-2
CASSIPTGKASTDTQYF
>TRBJ2-3|many|TRBV5-1
CASSSTGTDTQYF
>TRBJ1-1|NA|TRBV6-2/TRBV6-3
CASSYPSAPPPEAFF
>TRBJ1-1|NA|TRBV6-2/TRBV6-3
CASSQPRTFHAEAFF
>TRBJ1-2|NA|TRBV9
CASSVLGDYGYTF
>TRBJ2-3|NA|TRBV18
CASSGRRGGTDTQYF
>TRBJ2-1|NA|TRBV4-1
CASRLTESSYNEQFF
>TRBJ1-6|few|TRBV6-2/TRBV6-3
CASRGMGPNSPLHF
>TRBJ2-7|many|TRBV12-3/TRBV12-4
CASGLAGSEQYF
>TRBJ2-5|NA|TRBV20-1
CSAGRRAGETQYF
>TRBJ2-1|few|TRBV7-9
CASSLLTGFFNEQFF
>TRBJ2-7|NA|TRBV5-8
CASSLAGTRLRQYF
>TRBJ1-5|many|TRBV7-2
CASSSWDRGNQPQHF
>TRBJ1-6|NA|TRBV7-9
CASSSTGEGGRSPLHF
>TRBJ2-4|NA|TRBV20-1
CSARAPTSGGKNIQYF
>TRBJ2-1|NA|TRBV7-8
CASSWDRYNEQFF
>TRBJ2-7|NA|TRBV6-2/TRBV6-3
CASSYFGGPAYEQYF
>TRBJ2-5|NA|TRBV7-9
CASSPESQVTQYF
>TRBJ1-6|NA|TRBV4-2
CASSQDSPYNSPLHF
>TRBJ2-3|few|TRBV20-1
CSASRGVETDTQYF
>TRBJ1-5|NA|TRBV19
CASSILQGAGQPQHF
>TRBJ2-5|few|TRBV12-3/TRBV12-4
CASSRTSGGETQYF
>TRBJ1-2|many|TRBV11-2
CASSQDPDYGYTF
>TRBJ1-2|few|TRBV7-3
CASSEGPLGEGGYTF
>TRBJ1-4|NA|TRBV7-2
CASRSDNEKLFF
>TRBJ2-5|few|TRBV5-1
CASSFGTGPQETQYF
>TRBJ2-1|few|TRBV20-1
CSARRDPIDEQFF
>TRBJ2-2|NA|TRBV6-2/TRBV6-3
CASSDRSGELFF
>TRBJ2-1|few|TRBV9
CASSSPGQGVYEQFF
>TRBJ2-1|NA|TRBV4-3
CASSKDRVGGGANEQFF
>TRBJ2-3|many|TRBV10-3
CASTGTNPDTQYF
>TRBJ2-3|NA|TRBV5-1
CASSLRASGGLGPDTQYF
>TRBJ2-1|NA|TRBV20-1
CSARNPSEISEQFF
>TRBJ2-7|few|TRBV7-9
CASSLGRGYEQYF
>TRBJ2-5|many|TRBV5-1
CASRRLAGEETQYF
>TRBJ1-2|NA|TRBV7-2
CASSSGGRTGVGGYTF
>TRBJ2-2|few|TRBV20-1
CSARDTRQGAGELFF